Shown below are 15 T cell receptor beta chains from a single sample sequenced in a study of lung T cells in sarcoidosis with Löfgren's syndrome. TCRdb passed the reads through MiXCR, listing each CDR3 protein once. Of some 21,000 distinct CDR3 sequences in the sample, about 21% were seen once. The source material was CD4+ T cells from bronchoalveolar lavage. These receptors all stem from a human donor with sarcoidosis (Löfgren's syndrome or another form), or a control subject (not recorded which).

Details on this clonotype: This may come from a read error, since a much larger clone is one base off. The final CDR3 position lacks the conserved phenylalanine or tryptophan, pointing to a likely read error. J is TRBJ1-5 and V is TRBV19, with D uncertain. With 6 bases removed from V and 4 bases from J, the gap between germline ends came to 13 bases. CDR3 size: 14 residues. Germline V CDR1 and CDR2: LNHDA, SQIVND (reference sequence). CDR3 protein: CASSPYNLNQPQHS. The DNA for the CDR3 is TGTGCCAGTAGCCCCTACAACCTAAATCAGCCCCAGCATTCT.

In its sample, this clonotype was seen many times. The chain is built from TRBV12-3 or TRBV12-4 and TRBJ1-2, with TRBD1 matching over 7 bases. The CDR3 consists of 13 residues. V lost 3 bases and J lost 6; bases outside the gene matches: 4. CDR3 sequence reads: CASSFARGNGYTF. CDR3 coding DNA: TGTGCCAGCAGTTTTGCCAGGGGGAATGGCTACACCTTC.

The chain joins TRBV7-2 to TRBJ2-5, with 9 bases identical to TRBD2. Germline lookup yields CDR1 SGHTA and CDR2 FQGNSA. V was clipped by 5 bases and J by 4 bases; unmatched bases: 5. The CDR3 runs 14 residues. The CDR3 region is CASSPAGGGETQYF. CDR3 coding DNA: TGTGCCAGCAGCCCAGCGGGAGGTGGAGAGACCCAGTACTTC.

This clonotype was detected only a few times. The chain is built from TRBV7-2 and TRBJ2-7; maybe TRBD1 (6 bases). This CDR3 region has 15 residues. CDR1 is SGHTA, CDR2 FQGNSA, per germline. Trimming removed 1 base at V and 1 base at J, with 11 bases between. CDR3 loop: CASSLEQGKSYEQYF. Here the CDR3 DNA reads TGTGCCAGCAGCTTAGAACAGGGAAAGTCCTACGAGCAGTACTTC.

This clonotype was detected many times. The rearrangement links TRBV12-3 or TRBV12-4 to TRBJ1-2; D uncertain. V was shortened by 2 bases and J by 6 bases, with 7 bases between the two germline ends. This CDR3 contains 12 residues. The CDR3, as DNA: TGTGCCAGCAGTTTACAGGCGGATGGCTACACCTTC. This encodes CASSLQADGYTF.

About this clonotype: This could be a read error, since a much larger clone is one nucleotide away. The chain carries TRBV10-3 and TRBJ2-3, with TRBD2 matching over 10 bases. The CDR3 length is 16 residues. After removal of 6 bases from V and 6 bases from J, the junction contained 12 bases not matched to a gene. Germline lookup yields CDR1 ENHRY and CDR2 SYGVKD. CDR3 DNA: TGTGCCATCAGAGATCAGCGGGGGGGCGCCGGTGATACGCAGTATTTT. Translation gives CAIRDQRGGAGDTQYF.

This chain links TRBV29-1 with TRBJ2-2, with 10 bases identical to TRBD1. Germline trimming cut 7 bases from V and 4 bases from J; bases unmatched to any gene: 6. This CDR3 has 14 amino acids. CDR1 and CDR2 from the germline V gene are SQVTM and ANQGSEA. CDR3 protein: CSAGGQGPTGELFF. CDR3 sequence (DNA): TGCAGCGCTGGGGGACAGGGGCCCACCGGGGAGCTGTTTTTT.

This clonotype was seen ten or more times. The chain combines TRBV20-1 with TRBJ2-7; TRBD1 might be the D (6 bases). V was clipped by 5 bases and J by 2 bases, with 16 bases between them. Germline V gene data show CDR1 as DFQATT and CDR2 as SNEGSKA (reference sequence). This CDR3 spans 14 amino acids. CDR3 sequence: CSAPGQYLTYEQYF. As DNA, the CDR3 is TGCAGTGCTCCTGGACAGTACCTAACCTACGAGCAGTACTTC.

Comment on this clonotype: One base away lies a much larger clone, so this may be a sequencing read error. This chain uses TRBV19 with TRBJ2-1, with D hard to call. Looked up from germline, CDR1 is LNHDA and CDR2 is SQIVND (reference sequence). This CDR3 contains 16 residues. CDR3 loop: CASGISRFSSYNEQFF. CDR3 coding DNA: TGTGCCAGTGGTATTTCGCGGTTTAGCTCCTACAATGAGCAGTTCTTC.

This clonotype rates as medium-sized. This chain joins TRBV6-2 or TRBV6-3 and TRBJ1-2, with unresolved D. The germline CDR1 and CDR2 sequences are MNHEY and SVGEGT. The V and J ends lost 2 bases and 4 bases respectively, with 14 bases between them. CDR3 length: 15 amino acids. The CDR3 here is CASSYKDAYFYGYTF. CDR3 DNA sequence: TGTGCCAGCAGTTACAAGGACGCTTACTTCTATGGCTACACCTTC.

This clonotype has more than one count but fewer than ten. The chain links TRBV7-2 to TRBJ1-2; no reliable D call. The CDR3 is made up of 14 amino acids. Germline lookup yields CDR1 SGHTA and CDR2 FQGNSA. Trimming cost V 1 base and J 6 bases, with 12 bases left between them. The CDR3 is CASSLGGEINGYTF. The CDR3 DNA reads TGTGCCAGCAGCTTAGGCGGGGAAATAAATGGCTACACCTTC.

This clonotype counts as medium-sized (0.01 to 0.1%). This chain joins TRBV20-1 and TRBJ2-7; 9 bases agree with TRBD1. The CDR3 runs 13 residues. The V and J ends lost 8 bases and 4 bases, in that order; junction bases with no gene match: 9. Germline loops: CDR1 DFQATT, CDR2 SNEGSKA (reference sequence). The CDR3 loop reads CSYLGQGTYEQYF. In DNA, the CDR3 is TGCAGTTACTTAGGACAGGGGACTTACGAGCAGTACTTC.

Of note for this clonotype: Lacking the conserved final phenylalanine or tryptophan, this CDR3 likely reflects a read error. V usage is TRBV12-3 or TRBV12-4 and J usage is TRBJ1-1; TRBD1 aligns across 9 bases. V lost 10 bases and J lost 2; bases outside the gene matches: 2. This CDR3 contains 12 residues. CDR3 in amino acids: CATTGGNTEAFL. The CDR3 nucleotides are TGTGCCACCACAGGGGGCAACACTGAAGCTTTCCTT.

This clonotype showed up just a few times. The rearrangement links TRBV18 to TRBJ2-7, with 10 bases lining up with TRBD1. CDR1 KGHSH and CDR2 LQKENI come from the germline V gene. The CDR3 runs 16 residues. J lost 2 bases, V lost 5 bases, and 9 bases had no gene match. DNA for the CDR3: TGTGCCAGCTCAGGAAAACGGGACAGGGGCACCTACGAGCAGTACTTC. Amino acid sequence: CASSGKRDRGTYEQYF.

By proportion, this clonotype is medium-sized (0.01 to 0.1%). The chain employs TRBV6-2 or TRBV6-3 and TRBJ2-1, with 16 bases fitting TRBD2. Trimming removed 2 bases from V and 2 bases from J; junction bases left unmatched: 6. CDR1 and CDR2 (germline): MNHEY, SVGEGT. This CDR3 is 19 amino acids long. Here the CDR3 reads CASSYPGTSGRAPYNEQFF. In DNA, the CDR3 is TGTGCCAGCAGTTACCCCGGGACTAGCGGGAGGGCCCCCTACAATGAGCAGTTCTTC.